Following are 13 T cell receptor beta chains from one sample sequenced in a study of molecular identifiers for immune sequencing clone quantification. TCRdb fed the PCR reads into MiXCR, producing one record per CDR3 protein. The profile shows over 600,000 distinct CDR3 sequences, 20% of them singletons. Sequencing input: naive CD8+ T cells from blood, with Jurkat cell RNA spiked in. The subset: FACS-sorted CD8+CD4-CCR7+CD45RA+ naive T cells. The receptors come from a human donor in good health. Some libraries in this study had Jurkat cell RNA spiked in.

In its sample, this clonotype was seen a few times. The J gene is TRBJ2-1, the V gene TRBV6-5; 12 bases agree with TRBD2. The CDR3 contains 17 residues. V lost 0 bases to trimming and J lost 9 bases; unmatched junction nucleotides: 9. The germline gives CDR1 MNHEY, CDR2 SVGAGI. Written as DNA, the CDR3 is TGTGCCAGCAGTTACTCGTCTAGCGGGAGGGCCGCGGGTGAGCAGTTCTTC. Amino acid sequence: CASSYSSSGRAAGEQFF.

This clonotype was counted ten times or more. The chain employs TRBV20-1 and TRBJ2-3, with D maybe TRBD2 (5 bases). Germline V gene data show CDR1 as DFQATT and CDR2 as SNEGSKA (reference sequence). V shed 1 base and J shed 4 bases, with 18 bases lying between them. The CDR3 runs to 16 residues. The CDR3 loop reads CSARARLTQIPDTQYF. The CDR3 DNA reads as TGCAGTGCTAGAGCCCGACTAACACAGATTCCAGATACGCAGTATTTT.

This clonotype was counted at least ten times. The chain couples TRBV5-1 to TRBJ2-7; 9 bases fit TRBD1. The J segment lost 5 bases and the V segment lost 0 bases, leaving 9 bases of the junction unmatched. CDR3 length: 16 amino acids. Germline V gene sequence: CDR1 SGHRS, CDR2 YFSETQ. CDR3 sequence (DNA): TGCGCCAGCAGCTTGGATATGGACAGGGGTCCCCACGAGCAGTACTTC. Translated: CASSLDMDRGPHEQYF.

The table lists this clonotype with many counts. The junction departs from germline at one end; a sequencing error may be responsible. This chain connects TRBV20-1 to TRBJ2-7; the match to TRBD2 covers 8 bases. This CDR3 contains 13 residues. Germline values: CDR1 DFQATT, CDR2 SNEGSKA (reference sequence). CDR3 nucleotides: TGCAGTGCCAGAGGACTAGCCTACTACGAGCAGTACTTC. It specifies CSARGLAYYEQYF.

This clonotype was counted ten times or more. This chain uses TRBV20-1 with TRBJ1-4; no clear D. The CDR3 length is 15 residues. CDR1 and CDR2 (germline): DFQATT, SNEGSKA (reference sequence). V dropped 0 bases and J dropped 8 bases, with 16 bases sitting between them. CDR3 sequence: CSARDSTKGQEKLFF. The CDR3 DNA follows: TGCAGTGCTAGAGATTCAACCAAGGGCCAGGAAAAACTGTTTTTT.

Many counts were recorded for this clonotype. V usage is TRBV28 and J usage is TRBJ1-1; a possible D gene is TRBD1 (6 bases). V gave up 6 bases and J gave up 3 bases, with 14 bases separating them. There are 14 residues in the CDR3. Looked up from germline, CDR1 is MDHEN and CDR2 is SYDVKM. In nucleotides, the CDR3 is TGTGCCAGCAGCCCCTTAACAGGGTACACTGAAGCTTTCTTT. As protein: CASSPLTGYTEAFF. Variable domain in full (rest from reference TRBV28 and TRBJ1-1): DVKVTQSSRYLVKRTGEKVFLECVQDMDHENMFWYRQDPGLGLRLIYFSYDVKMKEKGDIPEGYSVSREKKERFSLILESASTNQTSMYLCASSPLTGYTEAFFGQGTRLTVV.

The rearrangement joins TRBV4-3 to TRBJ2-4; 12 bases line up with TRBD1. CDR3 length: 17 amino acids. Germline V gene lookup returns CDR1 LGHNA and CDR2 YSLEER. V gave up 0 bases and J gave up 4 bases; unmatched junction bases: 4. Here the CDR3 DNA reads TGCGCCAGCAGCCAAGATGGGACAGGGGGCTTTAAAAACATTCAGTACTTC. It translates to CASSQDGTGGFKNIQYF.

V usage is TRBV20-1 and J usage is TRBJ1-5; D is perhaps TRBD1 (6 bases). CDR3 size: 19 residues. V gave up 1 base and J gave up 0 bases, with 22 bases separating them. The germline V gene encodes CDR1 DFQATT and CDR2 SNEGSKA (reference sequence). CDR3 sequence reads: CSARVATAGGPYSNQPQHF. The CDR3 nucleotides are TGCAGTGCTAGAGTCGCTACGGCCGGGGGCCCTTATAGCAATCAGCCCCAGCATTTT.

The V gene is TRBV14, the J gene TRBJ2-3, with TRBD2 matching 15 bases. The CDR3 spans 17 residues. Per the germline V gene, CDR1 is SGHDN and CDR2 is FVKESK. V gave up 3 bases and J gave up 4 bases; unmatched junction bases: 5. CDR3 loop: CASSHRTSGRGADTQYF. The DNA for the CDR3 is TGTGCCAGCAGCCACAGGACTAGCGGGAGGGGTGCAGATACGCAGTATTTT.

In regard to this clonotype: Being one base from a much bigger clone, this may be a read error. This rearrangement joins TRBV4-3 to TRBJ2-7; possibly TRBD2 for D (7 bases). Germline V CDR1 and CDR2: LGHNA, YSLEER. V gave up 4 bases and J gave up 5 bases, with 18 bases separating them. The CDR3 has 15 amino acids. CDR3 amino acids: CASSPVRGGYNEQYF. As DNA, the CDR3 is TGCGCCAGCAGCCCAGTTCGCGGGGGCTATAACGAGCAGTACTTC.

This clonotype was picked up many times. The chain is built from TRBV12-5 and TRBJ2-1; D is unresolved. Trimming left V 0 bases short and J 8 bases short, with 11 bases between. The CDR3 length is 14 residues. Germline CDR1 is LGHNT and CDR2 is FRNRAP. The CDR3 protein is CASGLVRPEDEQFF. The CDR3 DNA reads TGTGCTAGTGGTTTGGTACGACCCGAGGATGAGCAGTTCTTC.

Many counts were recorded for this clonotype. The chain recombines TRBV7-2 with TRBJ2-7, with 8 bases matching TRBD1. The CDR3 is made up of 15 amino acids. V lost 5 bases to trimming and J lost 3 bases; unmatched junction nucleotides: 9. Germline CDR1 and CDR2: SGHTA and FQGNSA. This CDR3 is CASSPGQGRDYEQYF. The CDR3 bases are TGTGCCAGCAGCCCAGGACAGGGAAGAGACTACGAGCAGTACTTC.

The V gene is TRBV13, the J gene TRBJ2-2, with 7 nucleotides matching TRBD1. CDR3 length: 15 residues. The ends lost 0 bases at V and 3 bases at J; junction bases unmatched: 1. CDR1 and CDR2 (germline): PRHDT, FYEKMQ (reference sequence). The CDR3 DNA reads as TGTGCCAGCAGCTTAGGAGGGGGCCACACCGGGGAGCTGTTTTTT. This gives the protein CASSLGGGHTGELFF. Full variable domain (outside the CDR3, taken from reference TRBV13 and TRBJ2-2): AAGVIQSPRHLIKEKRETATLKCYPIPRHDTVYWYQQGPGQDPQFLISFYEKMQSDKGSIPDRFSAQQFSDYHSELNMSSLELGDSALYFCASSLGGGHTGELFFGEGSRLTVL.